Each of the 2 T cell receptor beta chains below was sequenced from the same sample in a study of long-term antiretroviral therapy in people with HIV. Sequencing used immunoSEQ v3.0 at survey level. Sequencing used immunoSEQ multiplex PCR; TCRdb keeps in-frame clones, though not all of them. The repertoire holds about 29,000 clones, with about 93% as singletons. Sequencing used unsorted PBMCs, obtained 6.2 years after starting antiretroviral therapy. These receptors all stem from a man between 40 and 49 years old with HIV.

V usage is TRBV5-1 and J usage is TRBJ1-5, with D unclear. This CDR3 has 14 amino acids. CDR1 is SGHRS, CDR2 YFSETQ, per germline. The germline V and J ends were trimmed by 0 bases and 3 bases, with 7 bases remaining between them. The chain's CDR3 is CASSLEGNNQPQHF. CDR3 nucleotides: TGCGCCAGCAGCTTGGAAGGCAACAATCAGCCCCAGCATTTT.

This clone was picked up one time. V usage is TRBV7-3 and J usage is TRBJ2-2; weak D call: TRBD1 (5 bases). The CDR3 runs 17 residues. Per germline, CDR1 SGHTA and CDR2 FQGTGA. V was pared by 1 base and J by 2 bases, with 14 bases between. In DNA form, the CDR3 reads TGTGCCAGCAGCTTAAGGGGCCCGCAAGTCAACACCGGGGAGCTGTTTTTT. Translation gives CASSLRGPQVNTGELFF.